This T cell receptor (beta chain) was recovered during a study of CD8 T cells in ankylosing spondylitis (dated by TCRdb to about 2017). Regarding the complete study: T cell receptor beta repertoires were profiled in healthy donors and ankylosing spondylitis patients so that disease-linked TCR variants could be found. The whole study cohort included 95 to 130 healthy donors and over 20 ankylosing spondylitis patients. Samples of peripheral blood were taken, and for ankylosing spondylitis patients, synovial fluid was collected as well.

There are 15 amino acids in the CDR3, from cysteine to phenylalanine inclusive. The read is trimmed to its CDR3 DNA, 45 bases read in frame from base 1. For CDR1 and CDR2, the germline V gene (reference sequence) lists DFQATT and SNEGSKA. Trimming takes 4 bases off V and 1 base off J; junction bases not matched to a gene: 7. The research as a whole found: Some TCR beta motif variants had previously been reported in synovial fluid and blood of reactive arthritis patients, which suggested common disease-initiation mechanisms. Blood from ankylosing spondylitis patients appeared to be characterized by a TCR beta motif composed of about eight highly homologous amino acid variants. A CD8+ phenotype was shown by the disease-linked clones, which were found at relatively low frequencies in peripheral blood. Significant enrichment of the disease-linked clones was reported in matched synovial fluid samples from ankylosing spondylitis patients.

The instrument given in TCRdb is Illumina HiSeq 2500. Quantitative 5'-RACE with molecular barcodes was the method used to prepare the TCR beta libraries. In the authors' own workflow: Disease-linked TCR variants were identified with a new computational method built on a probabilistic model of VDJ rearrangement. TCRdb handled the public reads itself, with Q25 trimming in fastp and clone calling in MiXCR, and kept productive beta chains. Rows merge per CDR3 protein into single entries with the most common DNA and genes. None of the V and J calls come from the authors' own analysis; TCRdb made them. This sample gives some 150,000 distinct CDR3 sequences in total; 10% to 12% of them show up just once. The ten largest clonotypes hold about 4% of the sample. This clonotype was seen ten or more times. Its antigen has not been determined. Nothing much larger sits one base from this clone, and base qualities are not available.

The rearrangement combines TRBV20-1 with TRBJ2-1, with 7 middle bases fitting TRBD2. The TCR sequence derives from a female donor with ankylosing spondylitis or in good health (not recorded which). The sample was blood, either unsorted or a sorted T cell fraction (not recorded which). At the DNA level, the sequence is TGCAGTGCTATGGAAAGCGGGATTTCCTACAATGAGCAGTTCTTC. Its protein is CSAMESGISYNEQFF.